This paragraph covers one TCR beta chain sequence. This record belongs to a study of blood T cell repertoires in COVID-19. Study context: Samples representing acute and convalescent COVID-19 were sourced from the United States, Italy and Spain. PBMCs, B-cell-depleted T cells, or T cells were the source of the cDNA or gDNA that made up the material.

The germline CDR1 and CDR2 sequences are SNHLY and FYNNEI. There are 12 residues in the CDR3. Deletions cut 0 bases from V and 5 bases from J, with 4 bases between. Authors' analysis steps: It was from reference gene primer amplification that nucleated cell counts were estimated. Here immunoSEQ multiplex PCR was the method, and the copy in TCRdb shows in-frame clones only, minus some. Clone size and V and J calls were adopted from that table, with D and trimming inferred from the DNA. The sample shows around 130,000 clones, 70% to 90% of them seen only once. The rearrangement joins TRBV2 to TRBJ1-2; D call uncertain. Sequencing was performed on peripheral blood. This TCR derives from a woman aged 45 to 65 who had recovered from COVID-19. CDR3 DNA: TGTGCCAGCAGTGAAGCCGGGTATGGCTACACCTTC. Its translation is CASSEAGYGYTF.